The 30 T cell receptor beta chains in this list originate from one sample, sequenced in a study of blood T cell repertoires in COVID-19. Only in-frame clones appear in the TCRdb table, and some are missing; sequencing was by immunoSEQ multiplex PCR. The repertoire holds roughly 55,000 clones, over 80% seen once, with under 2% in the top ten. Sample: peripheral blood. The receptors here all came from a woman aged 60-75 years with acute or convalescent COVID-19.

The J gene is TRBJ2-1, the V gene TRBV5-1, with D perhaps TRBD1 (6 bases). Germline V gene data show CDR1 as SGHRS and CDR2 as YFSETQ. Trimming shortened V by 0 bases and J by 9 bases, and 7 bases separated the two germline ends. The CDR3 consists of 12 residues. CDR3 protein: CASSLGGLEQFF. CDR3 nucleotides: TGCGCCAGCAGCTTGGGGGGGCTTGAGCAGTTCTTC.

This chain joins TRBV7-2 and TRBJ2-3; 10 bases agree with TRBD2. Germline V lookup: CDR1 SGHTA, CDR2 FQGNSA. The CDR3 has 14 residues. J lost 4 bases, V lost 8 bases, and 6 bases had no gene match. CDR3 sequence reads: CASERGGLPDTQYF. As DNA, the CDR3 is TGTGCCAGCGAGCGGGGGGGCTTACCAGATACGCAGTATTTT.

The chain employs TRBV15 and TRBJ2-3, with D maybe TRBD1 (6 bases). V was pared by 2 bases and J by 2 bases, with 26 bases between. The CDR3 runs to 20 residues. Germline assignment: CDR1 LNHNV and CDR2 YYDKDF (reference sequence). CDR3 DNA: TGTGCCACCAGCAGAAGACCCCCGTCCCTGACAGGCCATGCCACAGATACGCAGTATTTT. This encodes CATSRRPPSLTGHATDTQYF.

The V gene is TRBV4-1, the J gene TRBJ1-2; 7 nucleotides line up with TRBD1. CDR1 is MGHRA, CDR2 YSYEKL, per germline. This CDR3 has 18 residues. Trimming removed 0 bases from V and 4 bases from J; junction bases left unmatched: 14. The CDR3 nucleotides are TGCGCCAGCAGCCAAGAGCTGAGGGGACAGCATAGTATCTATGGCTACACCTTC. Translated: CASSQELRGQHSIYGYTF.

The rearrangement links TRBV11-2 to TRBJ1-2; 7 nucleotides agree with TRBD1. Looked up from germline, CDR1 is SGHAT and CDR2 is FQNNGV. V gave up 4 bases and J gave up 7 bases; unmatched junction bases: 6. This CDR3 is built from 13 residues. In nucleotides, the CDR3 is TGTGCCAGCAGCTCACCGACAGGGAGTGGCTACACCTTC. Amino acid sequence: CASSSPTGSGYTF.

The J gene is TRBJ2-7, the V gene TRBV6-1, with 8 bases fitting TRBD2. Germline V gene sequence: CDR1 MNHNS, CDR2 SASEGT. This CDR3 is built from 17 residues. The J segment lost 0 bases and the V segment lost 2 bases, leaving 9 bases of the junction unmatched. The DNA for the CDR3 is TGTGCCAGCAGTGAATCCCGGGGGGGCAGACCCTCCTACGAGCAGTACTTC. Translating it yields CASSESRGGRPSYEQYF.

The chain couples TRBV2 to TRBJ2-7; 10 nucleotides match TRBD1. The CDR3 spans 14 residues. Germline V lookup: CDR1 SNHLY, CDR2 FYNNEI. The ends lost 7 bases at V and 6 bases at J; junction bases unmatched: 9. The DNA of the CDR3 is TGTGCCAGCAACCTAGACAGGGGGCATGGCGAGCAGTACTTC. Its protein product is CASNLDRGHGEQYF.

This clone was seen once. The V call is TRBV7-3, the J call TRBJ2-1; possibly TRBD1 for D (5 bases). Trimming took 5 bases from V and 2 from J, leaving 13 bases between them. This CDR3 contains 15 residues. Per germline, CDR1 SGHTA and CDR2 FQGTGA. The CDR3 region has the DNA TGTGCCAGCAGCGTTGTAAAGGGGACCTACAATGAGCAGTTCTTC. Its protein product is CASSVVKGTYNEQFF.

Only a few counts were recorded for this clone. This chain links TRBV2 with TRBJ2-7, with TRBD1 matching 10 bases. With V trimmed by 3 bases and J by 5 bases, 4 bases remained unmatched. CDR1 is SNHLY and CDR2 is FYNNEI in the germline V gene. The CDR3 extends over 14 amino acids. CDR3 region: CASSEGTGANEQYF. CDR3 in DNA: TGTGCCAGCAGTGAGGGGACAGGGGCCAACGAGCAGTACTTC.

The CDR3 reads CASSRSGQITYGYTF. CDR3 sequence (DNA): TGTGCCAGCAGCCGATCGGGACAGATCACCTATGGCTACACCTTC. J is TRBJ1-2 and V is TRBV5-4; 7 bases fit TRBD1. V shed 4 bases and J 4 bases; nucleotides not matched to a gene: 10. The CDR3 is 15 amino acids. Germline values: CDR1 SGHNT, CDR2 YYREEE (reference sequence). The whole variable domain, remainder taken from reference TRBV5-4 and TRBJ1-2, is ETGVTQSPTHLIKTRGQQVTLRCSSQSGHNTVSWYQQALGQGPQFIFQYYREEENGRGNFPPRFSGLQFPNYSSELNVNALELDDSALYLCASSRSGQITYGYTFGSGTRLTVV.

The chain is built from TRBV6-1 and TRBJ2-2, with D perhaps TRBD1 (6 bases). Germline V gives CDR1 MNHNS, CDR2 SASEGT. V was cut by 2 bases and J by 6 bases, with 10 bases left in between. The CDR3 has 14 amino acids. The DNA for the CDR3 is TGTGCCAGCAGTGAAATCACAGGGTCCGGGGAGCTGTTTTTT. Translation: CASSEITGSGELFF.

The V and J genes are TRBV19 and TRBJ1-1; 8 bases are a match to TRBD1. V lost 3 bases and J lost 5; bases outside the gene matches: 5. Germline-derived CDR1 and CDR2 are LNHDA and SQIVND (reference sequence). The CDR3 runs 14 residues. The CDR3 reads CASSMVDRDTEAFF. The CDR3 DNA follows: TGTGCCAGTAGTATGGTGGACAGGGATACTGAAGCTTTCTTT.

The chain links TRBV29-1 to TRBJ2-3; D is ambiguous. Germline V lookup: CDR1 SQVTM, CDR2 ANQGSEA. This CDR3 comprises 13 residues. Trimming left V 3 bases short and J 7 bases short, with 14 bases between. The chain's CDR3 is CSVELAGVYTQYF. In DNA, the CDR3 is TGCAGCGTTGAGTTGGCCGGAGTTTATACGCAGTATTTT.

V is TRBV18 and J is TRBJ1-1, with D unresolved. Trimming stripped 2 bases from V and 4 bases from J, with 17 bases between. Germline CDR1 reads KGHSH; CDR2 reads LQKENI. There are 16 residues in the CDR3. CDR3 amino acids: CASSPSSGGDGTEAFF. Here the CDR3 DNA reads TGTGCCAGCTCACCAAGTTCAGGAGGCGATGGCACTGAAGCTTTCTTT. Full variable domain (rest looked up from reference TRBV18 and TRBJ1-1): NAGVMQNPRHLVRRRGQEARLRCSPMKGHSHVYWYRQLPEEGLKFMVYLQKENIIDESGMPKERFSAEFPKEGPSILRIQQVVRGDSAAYFCASSPSSGGDGTEAFFGQGTRLTVV.

Only a few counts were recorded for this clone. The chain combines TRBV2 with TRBJ1-2; tentatively, D is TRBD1 (5 bases). This CDR3 contains 17 residues. V dropped 7 bases and J dropped 8 bases, with 29 bases sitting between them. The germline V gene encodes CDR1 SNHLY and CDR2 FYNNEI. The CDR3 loop is CASTERGGTVYLIGYTF. The CDR3 DNA reads TGTGCCAGCACCGAAAGGGGAGGCACGGTCTACCTTATCGGCTACACCTTC. Using reference TRBV2 and TRBJ1-2 for the parts outside the CDR3, the full variable domain is EPEVTQTPSHQVTQMGQEVILRCVPISNHLYFYWYRQILGQKVEFLVSFYNNEISEKSEIFDDQFSVERPDGSNFTLKIRSTKLEDSAMYFCASTERGGTVYLIGYTFGSGTRLTVV.

The V gene is TRBV12-5, the J gene TRBJ1-5; 7 nucleotides agree with TRBD1. Germline-derived CDR1 and CDR2 are LGHNT and FRNRAP. The CDR3 totals 13 residues. The V and J ends lost 5 bases and 9 bases, in that order; junction bases with no gene match: 7. The chain's CDR3 is CASGTSGGLPQHF. The CDR3 DNA follows: TGTGCTAGTGGTACCTCAGGGGGGCTGCCCCAGCATTTT.

The V gene is TRBV19, the J gene TRBJ2-1; TRBD2 aligns across 7 bases. Looked up from germline, CDR1 is LNHDA and CDR2 is SQIVND (reference sequence). Trimming took 8 bases from V and 6 from J; bases not matched to a gene: 10. The CDR3 covers 14 residues. CDR3: CASRWGEGSNEQFF. The CDR3 nucleotides are TGTGCCAGTCGTTGGGGGGAGGGGTCCAATGAGCAGTTCTTC.

The chain couples TRBV6-5 to TRBJ1-3; a possible D gene is TRBD1 (5 bases). CDR3 length: 16 amino acids. Germline CDR1 MNHEY, CDR2 SVGAGI. The V end was cut by 2 bases, the J end by 1 base, with 12 bases between. The chain's CDR3 is CASSYGAVRSGNTIYF. DNA of the CDR3: TGTGCCAGCAGTTACGGGGCGGTTCGATCTGGAAACACCATATATTTT.

This clone was seen once. The chain links TRBV10-3 to TRBJ1-3; 7 nucleotides align to TRBD1. The trim removed 4 bases at V and 4 bases at J, leaving 7 bases unmatched. The CDR3 length is 15 residues. Germline V lookup: CDR1 ENHRY, CDR2 SYGVKD. The CDR3 region is CAISGKTGPGNTIYF. The CDR3 bases are TGTGCCATCAGTGGGAAGACAGGGCCCGGAAACACCATATATTTT.

The J gene is TRBJ2-3, the V gene TRBV6-6; maybe TRBD2 (5 bases). Germline CDR1 MNHNY, CDR2 SVGAGI (reference sequence). V lost 6 bases to trimming and J lost 4 bases, with 14 bases between them. CDR3 length: 14 amino acids. The CDR3 DNA follows: TGTGCCAGCAGGAAAGGGAGTTACTCAGATACGCAGTATTTT. Encoded protein: CASRKGSYSDTQYF.

The J gene is TRBJ1-1, the V gene TRBV2; D uncertain. The CDR3 extends over 13 amino acids. CDR1 is SNHLY and CDR2 is FYNNEI in the germline V gene. The germline V and J ends were trimmed by 6 bases and 1 base, with 9 bases remaining between them. CDR3 in DNA: TGTGCCAGCAGACTATATACGAACACTGAAGCTTTCTTT. The encoded protein is CASRLYTNTEAFF.

The rearrangement links TRBV11-3 to TRBJ2-7; 7 bases are a match to TRBD1. The junction had 5 bases not matched to a gene; V was cut back by 5 bases and J by 1 base. Germline V gene lookup returns CDR1 SGHNT and CDR2 YENEEA. The CDR3 runs to 14 residues. CDR3 loop: CASSPDRSSYEQYF. The CDR3 DNA is TGTGCCAGCAGCCCGGACAGGTCTTCCTACGAGCAGTACTTC.

The chain uses TRBV11-2 and TRBJ2-7, with 10 bases that match TRBD1. Trimming took 5 bases from V and 4 from J; bases not matched to a gene: 17. The CDR3 length is 18 residues. CDR1 SGHAT and CDR2 FQNNGV come from the germline V gene. The CDR3 DNA sequence: TGTGCCAGCAGCCCGTTTTCCCCGGGACAGGGGTACGGTTACGAGCAGTACTTC. This translates into CASSPFSPGQGYGYEQYF.

J is TRBJ1-1 and V is TRBV11-2, with D perhaps matching TRBD1 (5 bases). Germline CDR1 SGHAT, CDR2 FQNNGV. CDR3 length equals 17 residues. Trimming took 1 base from V and 5 from J, leaving 20 bases between them. CDR3 nucleotides: TGTGCCAGCAGCTTAGTGGGTCAGGGAATATCGAGAACTGAAGCTTTCTTT. Translation gives CASSLVGQGISRTEAFF.

J is TRBJ1-5 and V is TRBV25-1; D remains ambiguous. V gave up 6 bases and J gave up 4 bases, with 13 bases separating them. The CDR3 is made up of 14 amino acids. From germline, CDR1 is MGHDK and CDR2 SYGVNS. This CDR3 is CASSSSNSNQPQHF. The CDR3 nucleotides are TGTGCCAGCAGCTCAAGTAACAGTAATCAGCCCCAGCATTTT.

The rearrangement uses TRBV7-2 and TRBJ2-5; D is possibly TRBD1 (6 bases). This CDR3 is built from 15 residues. Per the germline V gene, CDR1 is SGHTA and CDR2 is FQGNSA. Trimming shortened V by 1 base and J by 2 bases, and 11 bases separated the two germline ends. The CDR3 coding sequence is TGTGCCAGCAGCTTAGTTGGACAGAAACAAGAGACCCAGTACTTC. Amino acid sequence: CASSLVGQKQETQYF.

Written as DNA, the CDR3 is TGTGCCAGCAGCTTAGCGCCCAGCGGGAGCCACGAGCAGTACTTC. The encoded protein is CASSLAPSGSHEQYF. The chain combines TRBV7-8 with TRBJ2-7, with 8 nucleotides matching TRBD2. V was clipped by 0 bases and J by 5 bases; unmatched bases: 6. Germline lookup yields CDR1 SGHVS and CDR2 FQNEAQ. The CDR3 is made up of 15 amino acids.

The rearrangement links TRBV6-2 or TRBV6-3 to TRBJ1-2; D unresolved. The CDR3 runs 13 residues. The V gene lost 4 bases and the J gene lost 0 bases, with 6 bases spanning the gap. Germline CDR1 MNHEY, CDR2 SVGEGT. CDR3 bases: TGTGCCAGCAGTTTTCGTGCTAACTATGGCTACACCTTC. Translated: CASSFRANYGYTF.

This sequence joins TRBV19 and TRBJ1-5, with D unresolved. CDR3 length: 15 amino acids. The V gene lost 3 bases and the J gene lost 0 bases, with 9 bases spanning the gap. The germline V gene encodes CDR1 LNHDA and CDR2 SQIVND (reference sequence). CDR3 sequence reads: CASSMRGYSNQPQHF. In DNA, the CDR3 is TGTGCCAGTAGTATGAGAGGATATAGCAATCAGCCCCAGCATTTT.

The gene calls are TRBV5-1 and TRBJ2-6, with D tentatively TRBD2 (5 bases). Trimming removed 0 bases at V and 0 bases at J, with 10 bases between. Germline assignment: CDR1 SGHRS and CDR2 YFSETQ. This CDR3 comprises 17 residues. CDR3 nucleotide sequence: TGCGCCAGCAGCTTGGCGGGGAAGAGCTCTGGGGCCAACGTCCTGACTTTC. Amino acid sequence: CASSLAGKSSGANVLTF. Combining the CDR3 with reference TRBV5-1 and TRBJ2-6 gives the whole variable domain KAGVTQTPRYLIKTRGQQVTLSCSPISGHRSVSWYQQTPGQGLQFLFEYFSETQRNKGNFPGRFSGRQFSNSRSEMNVSTLELGDSALYLCASSLAGKSSGANVLTFGAGSRLTVL.